This T cell receptor beta chain came from a study of T cells after yellow fever vaccination. This clonotype was recorded many times. TCRdb reprocessed the 5' RACE reads via MiXCR and lists one record per CDR3 protein. This sample yields more than 250,000 distinct CDR3 sequences, of which around 7.3% are seen a single time; 15% to 20% belongs to the top ten. The germline gives CDR1 DFQATT, CDR2 SNEGSKA (reference sequence). Trimming took off 3 bases at V and 5 bases at J, with 5 bases between the two ends. The CDR3 is 12 amino acids. The chain joins TRBV20-1 to TRBJ1-6; D is possibly TRBD1 (5 bases). This clonotype was sampled from a man aged 18 to 29 who received the YFV17D yellow fever vaccine. The sample here was PBMCs, taken about 49 days after the first yellow fever vaccination. CDR3 region: CSARGDNSPLHF. For the CDR3, the DNA is TGCAGTGCTAGGGGGGATAATTCACCCCTCCACTTT.